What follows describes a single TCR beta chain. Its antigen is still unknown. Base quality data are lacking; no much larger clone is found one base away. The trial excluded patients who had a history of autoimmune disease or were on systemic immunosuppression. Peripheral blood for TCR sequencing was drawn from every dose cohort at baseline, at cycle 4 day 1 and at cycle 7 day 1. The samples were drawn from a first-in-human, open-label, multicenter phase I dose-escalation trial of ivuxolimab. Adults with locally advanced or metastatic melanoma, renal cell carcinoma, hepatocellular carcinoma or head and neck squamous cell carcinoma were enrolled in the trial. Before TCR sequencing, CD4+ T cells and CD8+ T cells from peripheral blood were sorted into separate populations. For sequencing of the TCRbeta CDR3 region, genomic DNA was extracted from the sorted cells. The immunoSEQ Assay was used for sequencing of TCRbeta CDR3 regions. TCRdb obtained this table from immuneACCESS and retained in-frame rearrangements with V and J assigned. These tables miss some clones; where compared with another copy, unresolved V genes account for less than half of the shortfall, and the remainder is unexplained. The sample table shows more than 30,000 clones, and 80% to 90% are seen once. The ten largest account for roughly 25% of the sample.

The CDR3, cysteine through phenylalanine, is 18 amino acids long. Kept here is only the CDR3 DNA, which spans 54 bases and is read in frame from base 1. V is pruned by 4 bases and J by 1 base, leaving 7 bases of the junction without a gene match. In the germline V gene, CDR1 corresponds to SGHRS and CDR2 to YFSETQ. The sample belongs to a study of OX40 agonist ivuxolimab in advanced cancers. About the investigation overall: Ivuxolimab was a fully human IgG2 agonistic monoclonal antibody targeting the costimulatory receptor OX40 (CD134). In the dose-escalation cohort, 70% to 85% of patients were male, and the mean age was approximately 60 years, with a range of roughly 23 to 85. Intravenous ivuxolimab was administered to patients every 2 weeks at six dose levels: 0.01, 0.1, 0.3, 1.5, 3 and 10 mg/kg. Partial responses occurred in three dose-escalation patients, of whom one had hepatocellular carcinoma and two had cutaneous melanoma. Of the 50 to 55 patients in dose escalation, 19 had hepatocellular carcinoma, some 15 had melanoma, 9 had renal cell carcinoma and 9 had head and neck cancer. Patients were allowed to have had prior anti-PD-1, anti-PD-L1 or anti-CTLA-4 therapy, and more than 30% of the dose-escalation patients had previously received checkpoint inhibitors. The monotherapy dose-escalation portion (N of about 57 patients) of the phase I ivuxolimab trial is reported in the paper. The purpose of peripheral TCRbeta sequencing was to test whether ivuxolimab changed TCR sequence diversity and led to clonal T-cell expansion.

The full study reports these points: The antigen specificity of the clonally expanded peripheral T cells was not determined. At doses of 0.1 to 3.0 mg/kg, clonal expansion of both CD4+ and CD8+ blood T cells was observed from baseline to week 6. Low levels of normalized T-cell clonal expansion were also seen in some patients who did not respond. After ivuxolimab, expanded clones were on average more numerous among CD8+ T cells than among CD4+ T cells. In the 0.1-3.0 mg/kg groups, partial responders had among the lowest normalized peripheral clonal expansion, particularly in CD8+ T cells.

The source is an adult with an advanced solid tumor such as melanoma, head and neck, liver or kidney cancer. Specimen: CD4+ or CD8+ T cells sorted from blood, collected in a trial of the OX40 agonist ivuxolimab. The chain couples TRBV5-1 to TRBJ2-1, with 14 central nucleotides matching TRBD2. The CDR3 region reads CASSAGLAGGLSYNEQFF. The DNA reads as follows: TGCGCCAGCAGCGCCGGACTAGCGGGAGGTCTGTCCTACAATGAGCAGTTCTTC.